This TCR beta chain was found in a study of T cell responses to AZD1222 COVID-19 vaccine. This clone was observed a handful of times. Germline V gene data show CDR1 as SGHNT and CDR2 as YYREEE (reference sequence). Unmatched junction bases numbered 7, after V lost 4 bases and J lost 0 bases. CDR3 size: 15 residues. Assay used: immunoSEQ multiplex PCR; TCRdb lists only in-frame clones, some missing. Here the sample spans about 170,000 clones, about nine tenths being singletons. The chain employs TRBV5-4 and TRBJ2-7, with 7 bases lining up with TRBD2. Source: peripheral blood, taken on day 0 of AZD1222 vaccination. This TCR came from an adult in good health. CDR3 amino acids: CASSPLRGSSYEQYF. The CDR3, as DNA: TGTGCCAGCAGCCCCCTACGCGGGAGCTCCTACGAGCAGTACTTC.